The rows below give T cell receptor beta chains drawn from one sample of a study of cytomegalovirus exposure and HLA in healthy donors. Assay used: immunoSEQ multiplex PCR; TCRdb lists only in-frame clones, some missing. The table has about 190,000 clones, about 83% seen once. Sequenced sample: PBMCs. The receptors originated from a young woman in good health and CMV-seropositive. Both conserved end residues are part of each CDR3. A D gene is named only where the DNA matches it firmly. Rows give clone size only sometimes, using once, few, many, or a class for an expanded clone.

CDR3aa: CATTRGRKETQYF; CDR3nt: TGTGCCACCACCCGCGGCAGAAAAGAGACCCAGTACTTC; v_gene: TRBV6-5; len: 13; d_gene: -; abundance: few; j_gene: TRBJ2-5
CDR3aa: CASRPGGVGNTIYF; CDR3nt: TGTGCCAGCAGGCCAGGGGGTGTTGGAAACACCATATATTTT; v_gene: TRBV28; len: 14; d_gene: TRBD1; abundance: -; j_gene: TRBJ1-3
CDR3aa: CASISGGRGAFF; CDR3nt: TGTGCCAGCATTTCAGGGGGTCGAGGAGCTTTCTTT; v_gene: TRBV6-5; len: 12; d_gene: TRBD1; abundance: -; j_gene: TRBJ1-1
CDR3aa: CASSYRLNF; CDR3nt: TGTGCCAGCAGTTACCGACTAAACTTC; v_gene: TRBV6-5; len: 9; d_gene: -; abundance: -; j_gene: TRBJ2-5
CDR3aa: CASSESTGGQPQHF; CDR3nt: TGCGCCAGCAGTGAGTCGACAGGAGGACAGCCCCAGCATTTT; v_gene: TRBV10-2; len: 14; d_gene: -; abundance: -; j_gene: TRBJ1-5
CDR3aa: CASSRGRDSGNTIYF; CDR3nt: TGTGCCAGCAGCCGAGGACGGGACTCTGGAAACACCATATATTTT; v_gene: TRBV6-5; len: 15; d_gene: -; abundance: -; j_gene: TRBJ1-3
CDR3aa: CASRGAHGYTF; CDR3nt: TGCGCCAGCAGGGGGGCCCATGGCTACACCTTC; v_gene: TRBV5-1; len: 11; d_gene: -; abundance: -; j_gene: TRBJ1-2
CDR3aa: CASSHYPLTGLQGHEQYF; CDR3nt: TGTGCCAGCAGTCACTACCCCCTCACAGGTCTCCAGGGCCACGAGCAGTACTTC; v_gene: TRBV28; len: 18; d_gene: -; abundance: -; j_gene: TRBJ2-7
CDR3aa: CASSFGGTEDTQYF; CDR3nt: TGCGCCAGCAGCTTTGGCGGAACCGAAGATACGCAGTATTTT; v_gene: TRBV5-1; len: 14; d_gene: -; abundance: -; j_gene: TRBJ2-3
CDR3aa: CASSLGQGPDTQYF; CDR3nt: TGTGCCAGCAGCTTAGGACAGGGCCCAGATACGCAGTATTTT; v_gene: TRBV7-6; len: 14; d_gene: TRBD1; abundance: once; j_gene: TRBJ2-3
CDR3aa: CASSLTGFGEKLFF; CDR3nt: TGTGCCAGCAGTTTAACGGGGTTTGGTGAAAAACTGTTTTTT; v_gene: TRBV28; len: 14; d_gene: -; abundance: -; j_gene: TRBJ1-4
CDR3aa: CASSFGWEVSYEQYF; CDR3nt: TGTGCCAGCAGCTTCGGGTGGGAGGTCTCCTACGAGCAGTACTTC; v_gene: TRBV11-1; len: 15; d_gene: -; abundance: -; j_gene: TRBJ2-7
CDR3aa: CASNPRDKEQFF; CDR3nt: TGTGCCAGCAACCCCCGGGACAAAGAGCAGTTCTTC; v_gene: TRBV5-4; len: 12; d_gene: -; abundance: -; j_gene: TRBJ2-1
CDR3aa: CASSLGPGYAKNIQYF; CDR3nt: TGTGCCAGCAGCTTAGGCCCAGGGTACGCCAAAAACATTCAGTACTTC; v_gene: TRBV11-3; len: 16; d_gene: -; abundance: -; j_gene: TRBJ2-4
CDR3aa: CASSLPGETEAFF; CDR3nt: TGTGCCAGCAGCTTGCCGGGGGAGACTGAAGCTTTCTTT; v_gene: TRBV5-6; len: 13; d_gene: -; abundance: -; j_gene: TRBJ1-1
CDR3aa: CASSEDRVSPLHF; CDR3nt: TGTGCCAGCAGCGAAGACAGGGTTTCACCCCTCCACTTT; v_gene: TRBV4-2; len: 13; d_gene: TRBD1; abundance: -; j_gene: TRBJ1-6
CDR3aa: CASSDGGYTF; CDR3nt: TGTGCCAGCAGTGACGGGGGCTACACCTTC; v_gene: TRBV28; len: 10; d_gene: -; abundance: few; j_gene: TRBJ1-2
CDR3aa: CASSGGGRQGRIEKLFF; CDR3nt: TGCGCCAGCAGCGGGGGGGGAAGACAGGGGCGGATTGAAAAACTGTTTTTT; v_gene: TRBV5-1; len: 17; d_gene: TRBD1; abundance: -; j_gene: TRBJ1-4
CDR3aa: CASSIQGNQETQYF; CDR3nt: TGTGCCAGTAGTATCCAGGGAAACCAAGAGACCCAGTACTTC; v_gene: TRBV19; len: 14; d_gene: -; abundance: -; j_gene: TRBJ2-5